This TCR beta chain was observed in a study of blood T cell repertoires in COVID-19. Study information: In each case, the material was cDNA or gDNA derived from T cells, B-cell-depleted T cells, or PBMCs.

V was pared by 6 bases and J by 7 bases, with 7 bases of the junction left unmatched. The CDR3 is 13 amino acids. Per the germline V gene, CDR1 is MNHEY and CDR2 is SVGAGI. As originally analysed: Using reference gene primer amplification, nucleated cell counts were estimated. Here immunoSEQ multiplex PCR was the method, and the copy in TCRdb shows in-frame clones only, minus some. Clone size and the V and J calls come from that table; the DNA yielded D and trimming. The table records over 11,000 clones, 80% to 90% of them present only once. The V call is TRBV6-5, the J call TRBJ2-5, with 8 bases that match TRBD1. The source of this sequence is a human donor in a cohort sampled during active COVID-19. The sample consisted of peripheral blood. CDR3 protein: CASSLGQARTQYF. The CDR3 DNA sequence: TGTGCCAGCAGCCTGGGACAGGCAAGGACCCAGTACTTC.